The T cell receptor (beta chain) under discussion was sequenced for a study of post-analysis software for immune sequencing data. Study observations and caveats: TRBV5-6, TRBV5-1 and TRBV20-1 were among four or five TRBV segments more frequent in patients than controls.

Unique molecular identifiers were present in the TCR beta cDNA libraries. TCRdb passed the PCR reads through MiXCR, listing each CDR3 protein once. The sample holds approximately 730,000 distinct CDR3 sequences; just under 30% are singletons and the top ten take roughly 0.54%. The CDR3 has 14 residues. Trimming took 4 bases from V and 6 from J; bases not matched to a gene: 5. Germline V gene data show CDR1 as SGHTA and CDR2 as FQGNSA. Of note for this clonotype: Its antigen remains unidentified.

The clonotype was recovered from a girl aged 5-17 years with multiple sclerosis. V and J are TRBV7-2 and TRBJ1-5, with 8 bases that match TRBD1. Sequencing used blood. The DNA of the CDR3 is TGTGCCAGCAGCTCACGACAGGGGACTCAGCCCCAGCATTTT. Translation gives CASSSRQGTQPQHF.